This T cell receptor (beta chain) was recovered during a study of T cells in Graves' hyperthyroidism and ophthalmopathy. Overall study findings and caveats: Ophthalmopathy cases were set apart from stable hyperthyroidism by a 13 V-J model. Most clonotypes expanded in thyroid above 0.001 were likewise present in blood.

This clonotype showed up many times. What it binds is unknown. TCR beta CDR3 regions were amplified from RNA transcripts. RT-PCR in the first round (using the HTBI primer set) targeted the TCR CDR3. TCRdb re-derived calls from the multiplex PCR reads in MiXCR, one entry per CDR3 protein. The data show 240,000 or so distinct CDR3 sequences, roughly 15% seen once. Per the germline V gene, CDR1 is ENHRY and CDR2 is SYGVKD. The V gene lost 0 bases and the J gene lost 0 bases, with 7 bases spanning the gap. The CDR3 length is 15 residues. The sequence came from a woman aged 18-35 years with Graves' ophthalmopathy. V and J are TRBV10-3 and TRBJ2-3; possible D gene TRBD2, 5 bases. Sequencing input: blood. CDR3 protein: CAISESPGSTDTQYF. The CDR3 coding sequence is TGTGCCATCAGTGAGTCACCGGGGAGCACAGATACGCAGTATTTT.